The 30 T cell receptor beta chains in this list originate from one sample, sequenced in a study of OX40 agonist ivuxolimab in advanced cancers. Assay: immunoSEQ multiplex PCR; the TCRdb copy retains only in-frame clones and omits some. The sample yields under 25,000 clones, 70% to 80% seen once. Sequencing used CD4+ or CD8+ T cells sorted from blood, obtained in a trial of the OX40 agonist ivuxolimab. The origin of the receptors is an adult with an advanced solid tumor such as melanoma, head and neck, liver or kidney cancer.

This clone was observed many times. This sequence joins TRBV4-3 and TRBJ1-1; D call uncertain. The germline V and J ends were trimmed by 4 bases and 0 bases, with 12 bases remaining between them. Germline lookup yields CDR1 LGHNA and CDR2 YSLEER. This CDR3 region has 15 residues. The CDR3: CASSLGVLMNTEAFF. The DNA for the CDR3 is TGCGCCAGCAGCCTCGGAGTCCTTATGAACACTGAAGCTTTCTTT.

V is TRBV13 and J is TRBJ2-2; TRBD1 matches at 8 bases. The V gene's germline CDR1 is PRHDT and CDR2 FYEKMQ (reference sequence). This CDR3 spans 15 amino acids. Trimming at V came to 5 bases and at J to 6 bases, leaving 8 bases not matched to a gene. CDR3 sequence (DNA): TGTGCCAGCAGCGGATCGGACAGGGCCCCCGGGGAGCTGTTTTTT. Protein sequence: CASSGSDRAPGELFF.

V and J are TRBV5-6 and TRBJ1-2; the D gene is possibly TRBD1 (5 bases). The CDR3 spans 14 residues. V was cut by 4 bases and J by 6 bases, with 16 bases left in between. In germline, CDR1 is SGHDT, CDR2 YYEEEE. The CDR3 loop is CASSDGTGWDGYTF. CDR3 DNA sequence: TGTGCCAGCAGCGATGGGACCGGCTGGGATGGCTACACCTTC.

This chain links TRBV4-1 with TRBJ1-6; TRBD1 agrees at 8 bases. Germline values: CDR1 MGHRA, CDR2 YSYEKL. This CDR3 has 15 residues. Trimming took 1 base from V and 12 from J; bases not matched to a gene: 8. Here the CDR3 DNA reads TGCGCCAGCAGCCAAGTGGGGCCAGGGGGCTTACCCCTCCACTTT. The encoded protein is CASSQVGPGGLPLHF.

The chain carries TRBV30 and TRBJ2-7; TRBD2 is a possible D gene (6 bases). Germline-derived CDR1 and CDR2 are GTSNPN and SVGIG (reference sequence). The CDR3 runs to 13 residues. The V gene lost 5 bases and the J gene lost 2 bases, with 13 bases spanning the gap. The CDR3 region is CAWDTGLAYEQYF. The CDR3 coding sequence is TGTGCCTGGGACACGGGACTCGCCTACGAGCAGTACTTC. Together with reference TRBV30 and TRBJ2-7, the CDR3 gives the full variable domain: SQTIHQWPATLVQPVGSPLSLECTVEGTSNPNLYWYRQAAGRGLQLLFYSVGIGQISSEVPQNLSASRPQDRQFILSSKKLLLSDSGFYLCAWDTGLAYEQYFGPGTRLTVT.

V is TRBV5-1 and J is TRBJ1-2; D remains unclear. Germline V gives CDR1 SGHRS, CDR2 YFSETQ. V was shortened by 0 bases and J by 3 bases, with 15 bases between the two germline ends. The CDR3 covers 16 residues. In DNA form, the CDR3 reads TGCGCCAGCAGCTTGGAACTGGGGAGTGAGGACTATGGCTACACCTTC. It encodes CASSLELGSEDYGYTF.

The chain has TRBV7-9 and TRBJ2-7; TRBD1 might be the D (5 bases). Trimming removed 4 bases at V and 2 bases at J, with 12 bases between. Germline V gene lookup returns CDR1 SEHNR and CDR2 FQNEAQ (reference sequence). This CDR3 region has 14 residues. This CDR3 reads CASSYVHRPYEQYF. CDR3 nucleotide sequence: TGTGCCAGCAGCTACGTCCACAGGCCCTACGAGCAGTACTTC.

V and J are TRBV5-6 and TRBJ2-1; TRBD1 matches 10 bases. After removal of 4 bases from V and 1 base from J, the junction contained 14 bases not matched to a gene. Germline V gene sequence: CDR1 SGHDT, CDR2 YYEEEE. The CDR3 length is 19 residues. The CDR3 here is CASSPNLRDRGLSYNEQFF. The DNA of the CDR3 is TGTGCCAGCAGCCCCAACCTCCGGGACAGGGGCCTATCCTACAATGAGCAGTTCTTC. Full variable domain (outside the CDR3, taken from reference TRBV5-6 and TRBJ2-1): DAGVTQSPTHLIKTRGQQVTLRCSPKSGHDTVSWYQQALGQGPQFIFQYYEEEERQRGNFPDRFSGHQFPNYSSELNVNALLLGDSALYLCASSPNLRDRGLSYNEQFFGPGTRLTVL.

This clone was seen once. The CDR3 loop reads CASSGQVEEQYF. CDR3 coding DNA: TGTGCCAGCAGTGGACAGGTGGAGGAGCAGTACTTC. The genes are TRBV2 and TRBJ2-7, with TRBD1 as a possible D gene (6 bases). Germline V gene sequence: CDR1 SNHLY, CDR2 FYNNEI. The CDR3 runs 12 residues. V was pared by 4 bases and J by 7 bases, with 11 bases between.

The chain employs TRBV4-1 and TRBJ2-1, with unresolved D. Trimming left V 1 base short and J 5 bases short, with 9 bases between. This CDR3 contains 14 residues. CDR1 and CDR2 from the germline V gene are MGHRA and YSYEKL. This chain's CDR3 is CASSQVNFDNEQFF. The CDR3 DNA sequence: TGCGCCAGCAGCCAAGTTAACTTCGACAATGAGCAGTTCTTC.

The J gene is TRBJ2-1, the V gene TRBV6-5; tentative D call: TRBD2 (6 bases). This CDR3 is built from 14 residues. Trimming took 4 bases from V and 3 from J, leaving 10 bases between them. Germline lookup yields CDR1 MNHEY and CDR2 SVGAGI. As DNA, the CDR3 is TGTGCCAGCAGTTTGGACTATAACTACAATGAGCAGTTCTTC. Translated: CASSLDYNYNEQFF.

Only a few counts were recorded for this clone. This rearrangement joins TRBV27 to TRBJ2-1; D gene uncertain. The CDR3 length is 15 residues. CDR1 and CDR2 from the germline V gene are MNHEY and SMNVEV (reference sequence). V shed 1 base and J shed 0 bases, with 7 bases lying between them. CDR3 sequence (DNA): TGTGCCAGCAGTTTATTCCTAAGCTCCTACAATGAGCAGTTCTTC. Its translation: CASSLFLSSYNEQFF.

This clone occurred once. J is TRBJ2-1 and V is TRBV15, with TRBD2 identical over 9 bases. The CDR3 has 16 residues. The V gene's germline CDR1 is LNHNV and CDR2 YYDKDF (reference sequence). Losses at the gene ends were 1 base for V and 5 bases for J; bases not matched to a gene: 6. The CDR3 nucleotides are TGTGCCACCAGCAGAGGGGTGACTAGCGGCGACAATGAGCAGTTCTTC. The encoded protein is CATSRGVTSGDNEQFF.

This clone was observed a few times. In nucleotides, the CDR3 is TGCGCCAGCAGCCAAGATAGGGGGGGGAACACTGAAGCTTTCTTT. It yields the protein CASSQDRGGNTEAFF. The rearrangement joins TRBV4-3 to TRBJ1-1; tentative D call: TRBD1 (6 bases). CDR1 and CDR2 from the germline V gene are LGHNA and YSLEER. This CDR3 is 15 amino acids long. Trimming stripped 0 bases from V and 1 base from J, with 9 bases between.

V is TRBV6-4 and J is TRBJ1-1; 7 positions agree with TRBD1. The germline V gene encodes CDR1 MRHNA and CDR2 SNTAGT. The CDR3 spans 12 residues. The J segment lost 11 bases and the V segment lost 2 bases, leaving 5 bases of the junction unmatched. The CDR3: CASSDPQGWAFF. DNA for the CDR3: TGTGCCAGCAGTGACCCACAGGGGTGGGCTTTCTTT.

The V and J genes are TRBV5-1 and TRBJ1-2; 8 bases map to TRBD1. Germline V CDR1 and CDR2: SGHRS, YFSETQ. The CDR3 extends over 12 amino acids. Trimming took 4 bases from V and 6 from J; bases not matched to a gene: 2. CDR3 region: CASSKDRDGYTF. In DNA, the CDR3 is TGCGCCAGCAGCAAGGACAGGGATGGCTACACCTTC.

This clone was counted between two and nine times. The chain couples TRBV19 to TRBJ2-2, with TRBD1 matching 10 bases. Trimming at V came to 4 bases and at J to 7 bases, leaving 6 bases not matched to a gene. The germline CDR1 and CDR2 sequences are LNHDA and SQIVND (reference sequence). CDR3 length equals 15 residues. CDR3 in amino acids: CASSTRTGGVGELFF. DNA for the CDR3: TGTGCCAGTAGTACCCGGACAGGGGGAGTCGGGGAGCTGTTTTTT.

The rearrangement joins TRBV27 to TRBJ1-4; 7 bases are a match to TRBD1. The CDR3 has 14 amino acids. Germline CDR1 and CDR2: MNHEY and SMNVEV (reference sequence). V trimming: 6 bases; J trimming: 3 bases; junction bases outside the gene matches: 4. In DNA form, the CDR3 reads TGTGCCAGCAGCCTCAGGGGGGCTAATGAAAAACTGTTTTTT. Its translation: CASSLRGANEKLFF.

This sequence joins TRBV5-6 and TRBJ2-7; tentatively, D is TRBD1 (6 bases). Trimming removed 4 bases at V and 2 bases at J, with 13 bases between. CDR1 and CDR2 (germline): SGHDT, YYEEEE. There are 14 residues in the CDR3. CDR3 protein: CASSAETGPYEQYF. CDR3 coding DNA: TGTGCCAGCAGCGCGGAGACAGGCCCCTACGAGCAGTACTTC. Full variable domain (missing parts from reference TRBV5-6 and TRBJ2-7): DAGVTQSPTHLIKTRGQQVTLRCSPKSGHDTVSWYQQALGQGPQFIFQYYEEEERQRGNFPDRFSGHQFPNYSSELNVNALLLGDSALYLCASSAETGPYEQYFGPGTRLTVT.

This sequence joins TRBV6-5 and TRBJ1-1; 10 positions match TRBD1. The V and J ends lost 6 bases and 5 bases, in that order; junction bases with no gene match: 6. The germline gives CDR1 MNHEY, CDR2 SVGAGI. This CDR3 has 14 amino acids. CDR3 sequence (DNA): TGTGCCAGCAGCTCGGGACAGGGGCGTACTGAAGCTTTCTTT. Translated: CASSSGQGRTEAFF.

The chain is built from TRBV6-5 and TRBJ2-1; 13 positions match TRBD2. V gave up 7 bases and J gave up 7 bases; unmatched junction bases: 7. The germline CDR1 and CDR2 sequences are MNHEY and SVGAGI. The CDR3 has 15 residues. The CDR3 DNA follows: TGTGCCAGCACCGTGGGACTAGCGGGAATTAATGAGCAGTTCTTC. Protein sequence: CASTVGLAGINEQFF.

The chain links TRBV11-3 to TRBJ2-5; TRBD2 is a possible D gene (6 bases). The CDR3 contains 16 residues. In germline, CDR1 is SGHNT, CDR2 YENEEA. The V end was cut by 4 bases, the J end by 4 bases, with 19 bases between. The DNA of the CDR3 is TGTGCCAGCAGCTCCGGCGGGACCCCCGGGGGAGAGACCCAGTACTTC. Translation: CASSSGGTPGGETQYF.

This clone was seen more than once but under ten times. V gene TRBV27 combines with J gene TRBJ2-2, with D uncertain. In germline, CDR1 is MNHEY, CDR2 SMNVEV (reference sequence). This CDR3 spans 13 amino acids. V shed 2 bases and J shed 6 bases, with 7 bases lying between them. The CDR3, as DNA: TGTGCCAGCAGTTTAATGGCGCCCGGGGAGCTGTTTTTT. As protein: CASSLMAPGELFF.

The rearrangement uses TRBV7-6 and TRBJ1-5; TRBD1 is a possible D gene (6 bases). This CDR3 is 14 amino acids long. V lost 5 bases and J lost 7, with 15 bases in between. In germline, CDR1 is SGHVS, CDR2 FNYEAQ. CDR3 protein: CASSPQGRGQPQHF. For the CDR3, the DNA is TGTGCCAGCAGCCCACAGGGACGAGGACAGCCCCAGCATTTT.

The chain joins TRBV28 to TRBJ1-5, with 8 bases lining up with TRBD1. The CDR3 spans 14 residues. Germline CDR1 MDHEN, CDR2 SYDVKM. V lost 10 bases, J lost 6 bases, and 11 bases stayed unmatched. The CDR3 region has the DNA TGTGCCACCACCCCAGGGGGCTTAGGTCAGCCCCAGCATTTT. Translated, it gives CATTPGGLGQPQHF.

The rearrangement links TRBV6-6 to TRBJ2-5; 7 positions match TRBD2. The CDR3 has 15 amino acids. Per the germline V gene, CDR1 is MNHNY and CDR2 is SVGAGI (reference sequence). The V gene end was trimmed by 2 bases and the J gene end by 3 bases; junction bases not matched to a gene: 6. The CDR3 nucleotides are TGTGCCAGCAGTTACGGGTGGGGAGGGAAAGAGACCCAGTACTTC. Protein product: CASSYGWGGKETQYF.

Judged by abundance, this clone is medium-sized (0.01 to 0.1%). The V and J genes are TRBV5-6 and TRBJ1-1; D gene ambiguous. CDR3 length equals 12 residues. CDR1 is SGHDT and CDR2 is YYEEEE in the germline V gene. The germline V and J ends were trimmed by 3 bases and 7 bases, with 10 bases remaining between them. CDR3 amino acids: CASSWSQDEAFF. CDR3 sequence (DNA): TGTGCCAGCAGCTGGTCCCAGGATGAAGCTTTCTTT. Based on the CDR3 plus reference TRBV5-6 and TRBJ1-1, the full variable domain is DAGVTQSPTHLIKTRGQQVTLRCSPKSGHDTVSWYQQALGQGPQFIFQYYEEEERQRGNFPDRFSGHQFPNYSSELNVNALLLGDSALYLCASSWSQDEAFFGQGTRLTVV.

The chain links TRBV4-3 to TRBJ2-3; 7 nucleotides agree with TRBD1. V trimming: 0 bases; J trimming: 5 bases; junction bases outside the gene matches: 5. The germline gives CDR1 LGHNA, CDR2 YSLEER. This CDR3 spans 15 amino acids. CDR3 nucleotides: TGCGCCAGCAGCCAAGATGACAGGGCGGGAGATACGCAGTATTTT. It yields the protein CASSQDDRAGDTQYF.

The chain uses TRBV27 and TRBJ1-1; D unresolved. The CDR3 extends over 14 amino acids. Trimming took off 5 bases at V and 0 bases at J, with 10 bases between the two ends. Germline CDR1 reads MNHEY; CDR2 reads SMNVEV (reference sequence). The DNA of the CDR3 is TGTGCCAGCAGTATTCGTAACCTGAACACTGAAGCTTTCTTT. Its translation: CASSIRNLNTEAFF.

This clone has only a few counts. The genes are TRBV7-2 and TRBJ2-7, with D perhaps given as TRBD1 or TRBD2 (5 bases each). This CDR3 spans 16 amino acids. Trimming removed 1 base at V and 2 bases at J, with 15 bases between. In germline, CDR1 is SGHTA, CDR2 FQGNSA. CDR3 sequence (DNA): TGTGCCAGCAGCTTAGAGTCTGGGGGTTTCACCTACGAGCAGTACTTC. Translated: CASSLESGGFTYEQYF.